Listed here are 25 T cell receptor beta chains from one sample, sequenced in a study of cytomegalovirus exposure and HLA in healthy donors. The PCR contained 60 Vbeta and 13 Jbeta primers. TCRdb's table, derived via immunoSEQ multiplex PCR, lists solely in-frame clones and lacks some. The sample holds 100,000 to 150,000 clones, roughly 77% seen once. The sample comprised PBMCs. These receptors were collected from a woman in her 40s in good health and CMV-seropositive.

The table lists this clone with a count of one. The chain couples TRBV25-1 to TRBJ2-7, with 11 bases that match TRBD2. Germline CDR1 reads MGHDK; CDR2 reads SYGVNS. V trimming: 4 bases; J trimming: 9 bases; junction bases outside the gene matches: 5. The CDR3 length is 13 residues. The CDR3 DNA is TGTGCCAGCAGTGTAGCGGGGGGGAGCGGGCAGTACTTC. It encodes CASSVAGGSGQYF.

V usage is TRBV7-2 and J usage is TRBJ1-2; 7 nucleotides align to TRBD1. The CDR3 is 13 residues long. Germline V gene sequence: CDR1 SGHTA, CDR2 FQGNSA. J gave up 7 bases and V 1 base, and 3 bases lay outside the gene matches. CDR3 amino acids: CASSLETGCGYTF. In nucleotides, the CDR3 is TGTGCCAGCAGCTTAGAGACAGGGTGTGGCTACACCTTC.

This clone was seen a single time. The DNA of the CDR3 is TGCGCCAGCAGCCGCCCCGTACAGGGGGCTGGGGCCAACGTCCTGACTTTC. Its translation is CASSRPVQGAGANVLTF. The V gene is TRBV4-1, the J gene TRBJ2-6; 8 bases are a match to TRBD1. Germline V gene lookup returns CDR1 MGHRA and CDR2 YSYEKL. Losses at the gene ends were 4 bases for V and 2 bases for J; bases not matched to a gene: 7. The CDR3 length is 17 residues.

The chain recombines TRBV7-8 with TRBJ1-4; perhaps TRBD1 as D (5 bases). V shed 1 base and J shed 1 base, with 10 bases lying between them. Per the germline V gene, CDR1 is SGHVS and CDR2 is FQNEAQ. This CDR3 has 16 residues. The CDR3 region has the DNA TGTGCCAGCAGCTTAGTTTTCAGGGAAACTAATGAAAAACTGTTTTTT. This encodes CASSLVFRETNEKLFF. The full variable domain, completed using reference TRBV7-8 and TRBJ1-4, is GAGVSQSPRYKVAKRGQDVALRCDPISGHVSLFWYQQALGQGPEFLTYFQNEAQLDKSGLPSDRFFAERPEGSVSTLKIQRTQQEDSAVYLCASSLVFRETNEKLFFGSGTQLSVL.

V and J are TRBV5-1 and TRBJ2-7, with a possible D match to TRBD1 (6 bases). V lost 0 bases and J lost 4, with 14 bases in between. CDR3 length: 15 amino acids. Germline loops: CDR1 SGHRS, CDR2 YFSETQ. CDR3 residues: CASSLGGQQIYEQYF. As DNA, the CDR3 is TGCGCCAGCAGCTTGGGAGGACAGCAAATTTACGAGCAGTACTTC. The whole variable domain, remainder taken from reference TRBV5-1 and TRBJ2-7, is KAGVTQTPRYLIKTRGQQVTLSCSPISGHRSVSWYQQTPGQGLQFLFEYFSETQRNKGNFPGRFSGRQFSNSRSEMNVSTLELGDSALYLCASSLGGQQIYEQYFGPGTRLTVT.

The chain links TRBV18 to TRBJ1-5, with D unresolved. The germline V and J ends were trimmed by 6 bases and 9 bases, with 12 bases remaining between them. CDR1 KGHSH and CDR2 LQKENI come from the germline V gene. The CDR3 is 12 amino acids. The CDR3 loop reads CASSLAGSPQHF. For the CDR3, the DNA is TGTGCCAGCTCCCTCGCGGGATCGCCCCAGCATTTT.

J is TRBJ1-2 and V is TRBV6-4; TRBD1 aligns across 8 bases. Germline values: CDR1 MRHNA, CDR2 SNTAGT. J gave up 6 bases and V 1 base, and 13 bases lay outside the gene matches. The CDR3 runs to 17 residues. The CDR3 sequence is CASSDYDRGGRSDGYTF. DNA for the CDR3: TGTGCCAGCAGTGACTACGACAGGGGAGGGAGAAGTGATGGCTACACCTTC.

This clone occurred a few times. The rearrangement joins TRBV5-1 to TRBJ2-1, with 10 bases identical to TRBD2. The junction had 9 bases not matched to a gene; V was cut back by 4 bases and J by 5 bases. The germline V gene has CDR1 SGHRS and CDR2 YFSETQ. The CDR3 length is 16 residues. CDR3 sequence (DNA): TGCGCCAGCAGCGGCCTAGCGGGAGTTTCCAACAATGAGCAGTTCTTC. Translating it yields CASSGLAGVSNNEQFF.

The gene calls are TRBV5-4 and TRBJ1-5; possible D gene TRBD1, 5 bases. The CDR3 runs to 17 residues. Trimming left V 0 bases short and J 2 bases short, with 15 bases between. The germline V gene has CDR1 SGHNT and CDR2 YYREEE (reference sequence). In nucleotides, the CDR3 is TGTGCCAGCAGCTTGGGCGGGGCGGTTGTGGGCAATCAGCCCCAGCATTTT. It encodes CASSLGGAVVGNQPQHF.

V usage is TRBV25-1 and J usage is TRBJ1-4; TRBD1 agrees at 8 bases. After removal of 4 bases from V and 5 bases from J, the junction contained 3 bases not matched to a gene. The V gene's germline CDR1 is MGHDK and CDR2 SYGVNS. The CDR3 has 14 residues. The CDR3 DNA is TGTGCCAGCAGTGGTGACAGGGGAAATGAAAAACTGTTTTTT. It encodes CASSGDRGNEKLFF.

This rearrangement joins TRBV28 to TRBJ2-5; 8 bases line up with TRBD1. This CDR3 spans 15 amino acids. CDR1 and CDR2 from the germline V gene are MDHEN and SYDVKM. V lost 2 bases, J lost 3 bases, and 5 bases stayed unmatched. CDR3 DNA sequence: TGTGCCAGCAGTTTACTTCAGGACAGGGAAGAGACCCAGTACTTC. This codes for CASSLLQDREETQYF.

The chain couples TRBV6-6 to TRBJ2-1, with 14 positions matching TRBD2. This CDR3 contains 15 residues. J was trimmed by 15 bases and V by 2 bases; bases with no gene match: 9. The germline V gene has CDR1 MNHNY and CDR2 SVGAGI (reference sequence). The CDR3 reads CASSYGTSGGLEGFF. The CDR3 bases are TGTGCCAGCAGTTACGGGACTAGCGGGGGATTGGAGGGGTTCTTC.

This sequence joins TRBV5-1 and TRBJ1-5; D is possibly TRBD1 (5 bases). This CDR3 is 16 amino acids long. Germline V CDR1 and CDR2: SGHRS, YFSETQ. The V end lost 2 bases, the J end lost 0 bases, and 12 bases lay between the germline ends. The CDR3 loop is CASSFGRQNSNQPQHF. CDR3 DNA: TGCGCCAGCAGCTTCGGGAGACAGAATAGCAATCAGCCCCAGCATTTT.

The chain recombines TRBV19 with TRBJ2-7; 7 bases line up with TRBD1. In germline, CDR1 is LNHDA, CDR2 SQIVND (reference sequence). CDR3 length equals 17 residues. Germline trimming cut 1 base from V and 3 bases from J; bases unmatched to any gene: 12. This CDR3 is CASSIVPSGGEGYEQYF. The CDR3 DNA is TGTGCCAGTAGTATAGTCCCCTCAGGGGGAGAAGGCTACGAGCAGTACTTC.

Regarding this clone: This sample includes further DNA sequences coding for the same CDR3. The V call is TRBV5-4, the J call TRBJ2-6; the D gene is possibly TRBD1 (5 bases). The germline V gene has CDR1 SGHNT and CDR2 YYREEE (reference sequence). CDR3 size: 15 residues. Trimming took off 4 bases at V and 0 bases at J, with 8 bases between the two ends. Here the CDR3 reads CASSRQGSGANVLTF. In DNA, the CDR3 is TGTGCCAGCAGCCGCCAGGGCTCTGGGGCCAACGTCCTGACTTTC.

This chain links TRBV5-6 with TRBJ2-1; D gene uncertain. V was cut by 1 base and J by 7 bases, with 6 bases left in between. This CDR3 has 12 residues. Germline CDR1 reads SGHDT; CDR2 reads YYEEEE. The CDR3 DNA sequence: TGTGCCAGCAGCTTGCTGTTAAATGAGCAGTTCTTC. As protein: CASSLLLNEQFF. The full variable domain, its missing parts supplied by reference TRBV5-6 and TRBJ2-1, is DAGVTQSPTHLIKTRGQQVTLRCSPKSGHDTVSWYQQALGQGPQFIFQYYEEEERQRGNFPDRFSGHQFPNYSSELNVNALLLGDSALYLCASSLLLNEQFFGPGTRLTVL.

The chain carries TRBV9 and TRBJ2-4, with 7 bases that match TRBD2. CDR3 length: 20 residues. CDR1 SGDLS and CDR2 YYNGEE come from the germline V gene. After removal of 0 bases from V and 0 bases from J, the junction contained 15 bases not matched to a gene. The CDR3 protein is CASSVGDTSVGVGAKNIQYF. CDR3 nucleotides: TGTGCCAGCAGCGTAGGAGATACTAGCGTCGGAGTTGGAGCCAAAAACATTCAGTACTTC.

The gene calls are TRBV5-1 and TRBJ2-1; TRBD2 aligns across 11 bases. Germline V gene data show CDR1 as SGHRS and CDR2 as YFSETQ. The CDR3 is made up of 16 amino acids. Trimming took 4 bases from V and 5 from J; bases not matched to a gene: 8. The CDR3 loop is CASSLQGLAVNNEQFF. The CDR3 DNA sequence: TGCGCCAGCAGCCTCCAGGGACTAGCGGTCAACAATGAGCAGTTCTTC. Based on the CDR3 plus reference TRBV5-1 and TRBJ2-1, the full variable domain is KAGVTQTPRYLIKTRGQQVTLSCSPISGHRSVSWYQQTPGQGLQFLFEYFSETQRNKGNFPGRFSGRQFSNSRSEMNVSTLELGDSALYLCASSLQGLAVNNEQFFGPGTRLTVL.

This clone was counted only a few times. This sequence joins TRBV27 and TRBJ1-3; 7 bases line up with TRBD1. The V and J ends lost 2 bases and 4 bases, in that order; junction bases with no gene match: 5. CDR1 and CDR2 from the germline V gene are MNHEY and SMNVEV (reference sequence). CDR3 size: 15 residues. The CDR3 DNA is TGTGCCAGCAGTTTAACAGGGGTGGTAGGAAACACCATATATTTT. Amino acid sequence: CASSLTGVVGNTIYF.

This clone was detected only once. The J gene is TRBJ1-1, the V gene TRBV9, with a possible D match to TRBD1 (5 bases). The CDR3 spans 17 residues. Germline V gives CDR1 SGDLS, CDR2 YYNGEE. The V and J ends lost 0 bases and 3 bases respectively, with 18 bases between them. Here the CDR3 reads CASSVDPQRGVDTEAFF. The DNA of the CDR3 is TGTGCCAGCAGCGTAGATCCCCAAAGGGGCGTGGACACTGAAGCTTTCTTT.

This clone has only a few counts. The V gene is TRBV5-1, the J gene TRBJ2-1; 9 bases are shared with TRBD1. The CDR3 runs 13 residues. Germline-derived CDR1 and CDR2 are SGHRS and YFSETQ. Trimming at V came to 7 bases and at J to 8 bases, leaving 7 bases not matched to a gene. The CDR3, as DNA: TGCGCCAGCCAAGCTACAGGGGGCGATGAGCAGTTCTTC. It encodes CASQATGGDEQFF.

V gene TRBV19 combines with J gene TRBJ2-7, with 7 bases that match TRBD1. CDR3 length equals 14 residues. The germline V gene has CDR1 LNHDA and CDR2 SQIVND (reference sequence). The trim removed 1 base at V and 2 bases at J, leaving 2 bases unmatched. CDR3 residues: CASSIAQGAYEQYF. CDR3 in DNA: TGTGCCAGTAGTATAGCGCAGGGGGCCTACGAGCAGTACTTC.

The rearrangement uses TRBV12-5 and TRBJ2-3; weak D call: TRBD2 (6 bases). CDR1 is LGHNT and CDR2 is FRNRAP in the germline V gene. This CDR3 contains 14 residues. Trimming cost V 5 bases and J 4 bases, with 13 bases left between them. The CDR3: CASGGGTPPDTQYF. For the CDR3, the DNA is TGTGCTAGTGGTGGGGGGACTCCGCCAGATACGCAGTATTTT.

The chain joins TRBV2 to TRBJ2-5; 7 positions agree with TRBD1. The J call could be wrong; TRBJ2-7 is a better fit for the DNA end. The CDR3 totals 13 residues. Germline CDR1 SNHLY, CDR2 FYNNEI. The CDR3 loop reads CASSLGQDREQYF. Here the CDR3 DNA reads TGTGCCAGCAGTTTAGGACAGGATCGCGAGCAGTACTTC.

The J gene is TRBJ2-1, the V gene TRBV21-1; whether TRBD2, the table's D call, matches the DNA was not checked. TRBV21-1 corresponds to a pseudogene. The CDR3 loop spans 15 amino acids. CDR3 region: CASSKERRRECEQFF. The CDR3 DNA is TGTGCCAGCAGCAAGGAAAGAAGGCGGGAGTGTGAGCAGTTCTTC.